This T cell receptor (beta chain) was recovered during a study of cytomegalovirus exposure and HLA in healthy donors. General study findings and limits: A later analysis showed that HLA-associated TCR beta chains had undergone more clonal expansion than equally common others.

The germline gives CDR1 SGHRS, CDR2 YFSETQ. Trimming took off 0 bases at V and 4 bases at J, with 10 bases between the two ends. CDR3 length equals 14 residues. A note on this clone: Its antigen is unknown.

Primers included in the PCR were 60 Vbeta and 13 Jbeta primers. TCRdb keeps only in-frame clones here, not all; method: immunoSEQ multiplex PCR. This table has about 150,000 clones, almost 85% appearing once. The sequenced sample consisted of PBMCs. This sequence originates from a young man in good health and CMV-seropositive. V and J are TRBV5-1 and TRBJ2-5; the D is unclear. Here the CDR3 DNA reads TGCGCCAGCAGCTTGGCGGCGGCCCCAGAGACCCAGTACTTC. It translates to CASSLAAAPETQYF.